One sample yielded the 3 T cell receptor beta chains listed below, sequenced in a study of vaccination and CD4 T cells after COVID-19. The treatment denotes: roughly ten-day PBMC culture with coronavirus spike peptide pools or control peptides (ViraFEST assay). No antigen has been identified for these receptors. Sequenced with the Oncomine TCR Beta short-read assay was DNA taken from cultured CD4+ T cells. TCRdb analysed the PCR reads with MiXCR anew, one entry per CDR3 protein. Counted here are 15,000 to 20,000 distinct CDR3 sequences, roughly 63% occurring once; the ten biggest clones make up 9.5% to 15%. Source material: CD4+ T cells from blood, cultured in vitro. These receptor sequences come from a human donor who had recovered from COVID-19.

The chain combines TRBV6-1 with TRBJ2-7; D unresolved. V dropped 7 bases and J dropped 4 bases, with 20 bases sitting between them. The CDR3 runs to 15 residues. Germline loops: CDR1 MNHNS, CDR2 SASEGT. The CDR3 here is CASTKPRGLSYEQYF. The CDR3 DNA reads as TGTGCCAGCACCAAACCCAGAGGTCTAAGTTACGAGCAGTACTTC.

This clonotype was seen only a few times. The CDR3 DNA sequence: TGCAGTGCTAGAGCAGGAGGGGACACTGAAGCTTTCTTT. Translating it yields CSARAGGDTEAFF. The chain links TRBV20-1 to TRBJ1-1; D perhaps matches TRBD1 (5 bases). V lost 1 base and J lost 3, with 9 bases in between. The CDR3 extends over 13 amino acids. Germline V gives CDR1 DFQATT, CDR2 SNEGSKA (reference sequence).

The V call is TRBV30, the J call TRBJ1-5; TRBD1 matches 10 bases. Germline V CDR1 and CDR2: GTSNPN, SVGIG (reference sequence). The J segment lost 4 bases and the V segment lost 2 bases, leaving 8 bases of the junction unmatched. This CDR3 is 16 amino acids long. This chain's CDR3 is CAWSLKTGGGNQPQHF. CDR3 coding DNA: TGTGCCTGGAGTCTTAAGACAGGGGGCGGGAATCAGCCCCAGCATTTT.